This TCR beta chain was recorded in a study of regulatory T cells in long-lasting Graves disease (dated by TCRdb to the early 2020s). General notes on the study: Persistent Graves' disease was defined as persistently positive TSH receptor autoantibodies together with antithyroid drug treatment for over 5 years. In the clinical cohort, patients with persistent Graves' disease had used antithyroid drugs for an average of about 9.3 years. A total of 33 samples underwent TCR sequencing, from about 13 patients with persistent Graves' disease and roughly 20 patients with newly diagnosed Graves' disease. The study was conducted in China and was registered as a clinical trial. Persistent Graves' disease patients were compared with newly diagnosed Graves' disease patients by peripheral blood TCR sequencing and RNA sequencing.

The table lists this clonotype with a few counts. Its cognate antigen has yet to be identified. Nothing much larger sits one base from this clone, and base qualities are not available. The time point label here, explained by the study, means: persistent/refractory GD, antithyroid drugs over 5 years with positive TRAb. For both TCR sequencing and RNA sequencing, RNA was extracted from PBMCs in TRIzol. The diagnosis of Graves' disease followed American Thyroid Association guidelines. Patients were recruited from an endocrinology department in Xi'an, China. Each patient gave around 9.2 milliliters of peripheral blood, collected in an EDTA anticoagulant tube. Ficoll Paque Plus density gradient separation was used to isolate PBMCs, and no additional T cell sorting was done. An Agilent 2100 Bioanalyzer and agarose gel were used to check RNA quality, and a NanoDrop 2000 was used to measure RNA concentration.

In the germline V gene, CDR1 corresponds to MDHEN and CDR2 to SYDVKM. The germline V and J ends show losses of 5 bases and 6 bases respectively, and no gene match explains 16 bases of the junction. CDR3 length: 18 amino acids, cysteine to phenylalanine. Kept here is only the CDR3 DNA, which spans 54 bases and is read in frame from base 1. Overall study results and their limits: Only peripheral blood was studied, because thyroid tissue, the primary lesion, was inaccessible. Lower TCR Shannon entropy and fewer highly expanded clones were observed in persistent Graves' disease patients than in newly diagnosed patients, which suggested clonal expansion. Only the TCR beta chain was sequenced and analyzed. As a limitation, the authors acknowledged that the small sample size may reduce accuracy. Preferential use of TRBV28, TRBJ1-2 and TRBJ2-5 was observed in persistent disease, whereas TRBV20-1 and TRBJ2-1 were favored in newly diagnosed disease. A larger number of public clonotypes was shared among persistent patients (more than 2,500) than among newly diagnosed patients (approximately 930).

The library was built by means of multiplex PCR. The instrument given in TCRdb is Illumina HiSeq 4000. TCR beta libraries were built with iRepertoire HTBI primers and Arm-PCR amplification of CDR3 regions. PCR products were gel purified before sequencing. Processing in the source paper ran as follows. A total of fewer than 80 TRBV and some 13 TRBJ segments were identified across samples and were used for gene usage analysis of CDR3 amino acid clonotypes. COPE and FqMerger were used to merge the filtered high-quality paired reads into contigs. BLAST was used to align contigs to the IMGT TRBV, TRBD and TRBJ reference genes, and CDR3 was defined following IMGT. Highly expanded clones were defined as clonotypes with a frequency above 0.1%. Repertoire diversity was measured by Shannon entropy, and V-J evenness by the Gini coefficient. A clonotype found in more than one individual was treated as public. TCRdb reprocessing: public reads trimmed at Q25 with fastp, clones called with MiXCR, in-frame beta chains kept. Records with the same CDR3 protein are collapsed into one entry carrying the most frequent genes and DNA. TCRdb's processing, not the study's, gives the V and J calls here. The sample profile shows 650,000 to 850,000 distinct CDR3 sequences; about 32% of them were found once. 40% to 55% of the sample lies in the top ten.

The sequencing used peripheral blood mononuclear cells (PBMCs), collected when the disease was refractory, from a patient treated with antithyroid drugs. The rearranged segments are TRBV28 and TRBJ2-7; TRBD2 agrees with 13 junctional bases. The TCR comes from a female donor with Graves disease. The CDR3 here reads CASSPSLLKGLAGAEQYF. In nucleotide form, the sequence is TGTGCCAGCAGTCCTTCCCTCCTAAAAGGACTAGCGGGAGCCGAGCAGTACTTC.